This TCR beta chain stems from a study of spatial heterogeneity in lung cancer. On the study more broadly: The study observed each unique TCR and UMI combination more than ten times on average in raw reads.

This clonotype has ten or more counts. TCRdb re-derived calls from the 5' RACE reads in MiXCR, one entry per CDR3 protein. The repertoire holds about 35,000 distinct CDR3 sequences, roughly 3% seen once, with 30% to 45% in the top ten. Time point: sample taken at primary tumor resection. Tumor, nontumor lung or frozen PBMC supplied whole RNA that was sequenced unsorted. This sample comprised normal lung tissue next to the tumor, obtained at surgery. The clonotype originates from a male donor with early-stage non-small cell lung cancer.

CDR3 DNA sequence: TGCAGTGCTAGAAGGAAGGGTTACCATCCCTACGAGCAGTACTTC. Its protein product is CSARRKGYHPYEQYF. The chain carries TRBV20-1 and TRBJ2-7; D unclear. This CDR3 is 15 amino acids long. In germline, CDR1 is DFQATT, CDR2 SNEGSKA (reference sequence). V dropped 2 bases and J dropped 2 bases, with 16 bases sitting between them.